Below, 24 T cell receptor beta chains from the same sample are listed, as sequenced in a study of patients and donors after allogeneic stem cell transplantation (dated by TCRdb to the early 2020s). The library relied on RT-PCR. Sequencing took place on a NextSeq 550. In-frame beta chains were kept once TCRdb had trimmed the public reads at Q25 with fastp and called clones with MiXCR. Each entry is one CDR3 protein sequence, shown with its most common DNA and genes. The sample data list about 960,000 distinct CDR3 sequences, and about 20% of these were observed just once. The ten biggest clones cover 5% to 7.5% of the sample. The specimen sequenced was blood, either unsorted or a sorted T cell fraction (not recorded which). Every receptor here comes from a human donor who was either an allogeneic HSCT recipient or a stem cell or donor lymphocyte infusion donor (not recorded which). It is not recorded whose cells these are; they may come from a transplant donor.

The J gene is TRBJ2-7, the V gene TRBV5-1; 8 positions agree with TRBD1. The V gene's germline CDR1 is SGHRS and CDR2 YFSETQ. The trim removed 0 bases at V and 6 bases at J, leaving 8 bases unmatched. The CDR3 has 15 residues. The CDR3 spells CASSLEWTGTGEQYF. The CDR3 nucleotides are TGCGCCAGCAGCTTGGAGTGGACAGGGACTGGCGAGCAGTACTTC. Combining the CDR3 with reference TRBV5-1 and TRBJ2-7 gives the whole variable domain KAGVTQTPRYLIKTRGQQVTLSCSPISGHRSVSWYQQTPGQGLQFLFEYFSETQRNKGNFPGRFSGRQFSNSRSEMNVSTLELGDSALYLCASSLEWTGTGEQYFGPGTRLTVT.

The V call is TRBV5-1, the J call TRBJ1-1; TRBD1 aligns across 8 bases. J gave up 0 bases and V 5 bases, and 9 bases lay outside the gene matches. CDR3 length: 16 residues. Germline CDR1 reads SGHRS; CDR2 reads YFSETQ. The CDR3, as DNA: TGCGCCAGCAGGCAGACAGGGGATGCCATGAACACTGAAGCTTTCTTT. Amino acids: CASRQTGDAMNTEAFF.

This clonotype was found a few times. The chain couples TRBV4-2 to TRBJ2-1; TRBD2 matches 8 bases. V lost 2 bases to trimming and J lost 14 bases; unmatched junction nucleotides: 8. Germline values: CDR1 LGHNA, CDR2 YNFKEQ. This CDR3 contains 13 residues. The CDR3 DNA sequence: TGTGCCAGCAGCCAATACTGGACTAGCCAGGAGTTCTTC. Amino acids: CASSQYWTSQEFF.

This clonotype has just a few counts. The chain joins TRBV12-3 or TRBV12-4 to TRBJ2-2, with D possibly TRBD2 on 5 matching bases. The CDR3 sequence is 14 residues long. The germline V and J ends were trimmed by 6 bases and 6 bases, with 14 bases remaining between them. The CDR3 coding sequence is TGTGCCAGCAGCCCTCTAGCTACCGCCGGGGAGCTGTTTTTT. It translates to CASSPLATAGELFF.

Worth noting for this clonotype: Since a much larger clone is just one base distant, this may be a read error. V gene TRBV7-9 combines with J gene TRBJ2-7, with D perhaps matching TRBD1 (5 bases). Germline assignment: CDR1 SEHNR and CDR2 FQNEAQ (reference sequence). The CDR3 runs to 17 residues. CDR3 amino acids: CASSLASDSLFSYELYF. The DNA for the CDR3 is TGTGCCAGCAGCTTAGCGAGCGACAGTCTTTTCTCCTACGAGCTGTACTTC.

The chain combines TRBV12-3 or TRBV12-4 with TRBJ2-1; 8 nucleotides agree with TRBD2. The CDR3 runs 15 residues. J gave up 7 bases and V 4 bases, and 9 bases lay outside the gene matches. The CDR3 bases are TGTGCCAGCAGTTCCCGAGGACTAGCTGAAAATGAGCAGTTCTTC. This sequence encodes CASSSRGLAENEQFF.

The sample holds many counts of this clonotype. This chain uses TRBV27 with TRBJ1-4, with 7 bases fitting TRBD1. This CDR3 contains 13 residues. V lost 6 bases and J lost 6; bases outside the gene matches: 4. Germline CDR1 MNHEY, CDR2 SMNVEV (reference sequence). For the CDR3, the DNA is TGTGCCAGCAGCCGACAGGGTGATGAAAAACTGTTTTTT. It specifies CASSRQGDEKLFF.

Notes on this clonotype: An end of the junction differs from the germline gene, which may be a read error. The rearrangement links TRBV12-3 or TRBV12-4 to TRBJ2-5; D not certain. This CDR3 region has 11 residues. CDR3 loop: CASSLEAAQYF. CDR3 DNA sequence: TGTGCCAGCAGCTTAGAGGCGGCCCAGTACTTC.

V is TRBV6-2 or TRBV6-3 and J is TRBJ1-1, with D hard to call. Germline V gene data show CDR1 as MNHEY and CDR2 as SVGEGT. The CDR3 extends over 13 amino acids. The V and J ends lost 6 bases and 0 bases respectively, with 8 bases between them. CDR3 region: CASREPVNTEAFF. The CDR3 coding sequence is TGTGCCAGCAGGGAGCCAGTGAACACTGAAGCTTTCTTT.

This chain connects TRBV4-3 to TRBJ1-3; D uncertain. The CDR3 runs to 16 residues. Trimming took 0 bases from V and 0 from J, leaving 9 bases between them. Germline lookup yields CDR1 LGHNA and CDR2 YSLEER. CDR3 bases: TGCGCCAGCAGCCAAGATCGCTGGAGCTCTGGAAACACCATATATTTT. Amino acid sequence: CASSQDRWSSGNTIYF.

This clonotype was recorded at least ten times. This sequence joins TRBV11-2 and TRBJ2-2, with 9 bases lining up with TRBD2. This CDR3 is 16 amino acids long. Germline-derived CDR1 and CDR2 are SGHAT and FQNNGV. Trimming cost V 3 bases and J 5 bases; bases outside gene matches: 7. CDR3 coding DNA: TGTGCCAGCAGCTTTTTAGCGGGAGTAAGGACCGGGGAGCTGTTTTTT. This sequence encodes CASSFLAGVRTGELFF.

The chain couples TRBV7-6 to TRBJ2-7; 9 positions match TRBD2. The V gene's germline CDR1 is SGHVS and CDR2 FNYEAQ. Germline trimming cut 1 base from V and 0 bases from J; bases unmatched to any gene: 10. The CDR3 runs 18 residues. As DNA, the CDR3 is TGTGCCAGCAGCTTAGTCGATGCTAGCGGGATTACCTCCTACGAGCAGTACTTC. Translating it yields CASSLVDASGITSYEQYF.

The genes are TRBV27 and TRBJ1-3; D is unclear. The CDR3 extends over 12 amino acids. CDR1 and CDR2 from the germline V gene are MNHEY and SMNVEV (reference sequence). The V and J ends lost 8 bases and 0 bases respectively, with 5 bases between them. The CDR3 DNA sequence: TGTGCCAGCGGCGGCTCTGGAAACACCATATATTTT. This codes for CASGGSGNTIYF.

This clonotype was picked up a small number of times. The chain couples TRBV6-1 to TRBJ1-1; 11 bases fit TRBD1. In germline, CDR1 is MNHNS, CDR2 SASEGT. Trimming cost V 6 bases and J 4 bases; bases outside gene matches: 10. The CDR3 is 16 residues long. CDR3 nucleotides: TGTGCCAGCAGACGGACAGGGGGCGGTGGTGGCACTGAAGCTTTCTTT. This encodes CASRRTGGGGGTEAFF.

The V call is TRBV12-3 or TRBV12-4, the J call TRBJ1-6; no firm D call. The V gene lost 6 bases and the J gene lost 6 bases, with 15 bases spanning the gap. This CDR3 spans 15 amino acids. The chain's CDR3 is CASSLVGNANSPLHF. For the CDR3, the DNA is TGTGCCAGCAGCCTTGTGGGGAACGCTAATTCACCCCTCCACTTT.

At least ten counts were recorded for this clonotype. The V and J genes are TRBV5-1 and TRBJ1-1; D may be TRBD1 (6 bases). The V and J ends lost 4 bases and 1 base respectively, with 11 bases between them. Germline V gene data show CDR1 as SGHRS and CDR2 as YFSETQ. This CDR3 has 14 residues. The CDR3 DNA reads as TGCGCCAGCAGCCCCTTAGGGGGGAACACTGAAGCTTTCTTT. It encodes CASSPLGGNTEAFF.

The chain is built from TRBV12-3 or TRBV12-4 and TRBJ2-1; 14 bases are shared with TRBD2. After removal of 8 bases from V and 12 bases from J, the junction contained 9 bases not matched to a gene. This CDR3 comprises 14 residues. The CDR3 spells CASSSGTSGRGQFF. CDR3 nucleotides: TGTGCCAGCTCCTCGGGGACTAGCGGGAGAGGGCAGTTCTTC.

This rearrangement joins TRBV5-6 to TRBJ2-5; possibly TRBD2 for D (5 bases). V lost 1 base and J lost 1, with 11 bases in between. Germline CDR1 and CDR2: SGHDT and YYEEEE. The CDR3 consists of 15 residues. CDR3 nucleotides: TGTGCCAGCAGCTTGAGGAGCGGCTTCCAAGAGACCCAGTACTTC. Translated: CASSLRSGFQETQYF.

This clonotype was seen ten or more times. A junction end diverges from the germline sequence, so it may reflect a read error. V is TRBV12-3 or TRBV12-4 and J is TRBJ2-7, with D unclear. The CDR3 totals 10 residues. As DNA, the CDR3 is TGTGCCAGCAGTTTAAGTGACCTGCAATTC. Translation: CASSLSDLQF.

This chain joins TRBV5-4 and TRBJ2-7; a weak D match, TRBD1 (5 bases). The length of the CDR3 is 14 residues. Germline CDR1 and CDR2: SGHNT and YYREEE (reference sequence). Between the trimmed V and J ends, which lost 4 bases and 5 bases, there was a span of 16 bases. CDR3 residues: CASSPPSAGNEQYF. Written as DNA, the CDR3 is TGTGCCAGCAGCCCCCCGTCTGCAGGGAACGAGCAGTACTTC. The entire variable domain, with the rest obtained from reference TRBV5-4 and TRBJ2-7, is as follows: ETGVTQSPTHLIKTRGQQVTLRCSSQSGHNTVSWYQQALGQGPQFIFQYYREEENGRGNFPPRFSGLQFPNYSSELNVNALELDDSALYLCASSPPSAGNEQYFGPGTRLTVT.

The V gene is TRBV5-6, the J gene TRBJ1-5; D call uncertain. CDR3 length: 17 amino acids. V shed 6 bases and J shed 0 bases, with 19 bases lying between them. Per germline, CDR1 SGHDT and CDR2 YYEEEE. CDR3 bases: TGTGCCAGCATCGACGCCACGCCAGGATATAGCAATCAGCCCCAGCATTTT. Protein product: CASIDATPGYSNQPQHF.

This rearrangement joins TRBV6-2 or TRBV6-3 to TRBJ2-5; unclear D gene. The V end lost 8 bases, the J end lost 2 bases, and 21 bases lay between the germline ends. The CDR3 has 16 amino acids. Germline CDR1 MNHEY, CDR2 SVGEGT. The CDR3 sequence: CASEDPSRASQETQYF. In DNA form, the CDR3 reads TGTGCCAGCGAGGATCCTAGTAGGGCCTCTCAAGAGACCCAGTACTTC.

This clonotype occurred a few times. The chain recombines TRBV6-1 with TRBJ1-2; no reliable D call. This CDR3 has 13 residues. V was trimmed by 8 bases and J by 4 bases, leaving 14 bases between them. Germline V CDR1 and CDR2: MNHNS, SASEGT. This CDR3 reads CASQEGGSYGYTF. CDR3 DNA: TGTGCCAGCCAGGAGGGAGGTTCCTATGGCTACACCTTC.

This clonotype was observed many times. The V and J genes are TRBV2 and TRBJ1-2; a weak D match, TRBD1 (6 bases). This CDR3 comprises 12 residues. In germline, CDR1 is SNHLY, CDR2 FYNNEI. The V and J ends lost 8 bases and 8 bases respectively, with 15 bases between them. The CDR3 DNA is TGTGCCAGCGACTTAGGACAGCAGGGCTACACCTTC. Encoded protein: CASDLGQQGYTF. Complete variable domain (other parts from reference TRBV2 and TRBJ1-2): EPEVTQTPSHQVTQMGQEVILRCVPISNHLYFYWYRQILGQKVEFLVSFYNNEISEKSEIFDDQFSVERPDGSNFTLKIRSTKLEDSAMYFCASDLGQQGYTFGSGTRLTVV.